This T cell receptor (beta chain) was retrieved from a study of blood T cell repertoires in COVID-19. About the research overall: Acute and convalescent COVID-19 samples came from the United States, Italy and Spain. In each case, the material was cDNA or gDNA derived from T cells, B-cell-depleted T cells, or PBMCs.

Authors' methods: Researchers report that nucleated cell counts were estimated from reference gene primer amplification. The assay was immunoSEQ multiplex PCR, and TCRdb's table has in-frame clones only and misses some. That table furnishes V, J and clone size, whereas the DNA furnished D and trimming. The table lists some 90,000 clones, about 90% of them singletons. The CDR3 consists of 14 residues. Germline V lookup: CDR1 SGHRS, CDR2 YFSETQ. Trimming took off 0 bases at V and 1 base at J, with 8 bases between the two ends. The rearrangement joins TRBV5-1 to TRBJ2-7; D is unresolved. The sequence came from a woman older than 75 with active or convalescent COVID-19. The sequencing input was peripheral blood. The CDR3 sequence is CASSLVTESYEQYF. CDR3 DNA: TGCGCCAGCAGCTTGGTTACAGAGTCCTACGAGCAGTACTTC.